This TCR beta chain was profiled in a study of T cell repertoires in cytomegalovirus infection. Germline CDR1 MNHNS, CDR2 SASEGT. The CDR3 length is 12 residues. Trimming took off 7 bases at V and 8 bases at J, with 14 bases between the two ends. TCRdb re-called the reads with MiXCR, one entry per CDR3 protein. Seen here are about 770,000 distinct CDR3 sequences, about 29% observed once, and the top ten hold about an eighth. Ten or more counts support this clonotype. Its antigen is currently unknown. The chain joins TRBV6-1 to TRBJ1-1; no reliable D call. The receptor was derived from a human donor in good health (CMV status not recorded). Some clones in this sample may be carry-over from other donors' samples. Sequenced material: cultured CD8+ T cells from PBMCs, taken from culture after CMV antigen stimulation. CDR3 DNA: TGTGCCAGCACCCGATTGTGGGGAGAAGCTTTCTTT. Translating gives CASTRLWGEAFF.